The 27 T cell receptor beta chains below all came from one sample that was sequenced in a study of blood T cells in healthy people across ages. Sample-barcoded 5' priming and a J-beta primer mix drove a second PCR of roughly 7 to 11 cycles. TCRdb used MiXCR to reprocess the 5' RACE reads, holding one entry per CDR3 protein. The repertoire holds around 1,800,000 distinct CDR3 sequences, roughly 43% seen once, with under 25% in the top ten. The sample comprised blood. Source of these receptors: a human donor in good health.

The genes are TRBV29-1 and TRBJ2-3, with TRBD1 as a possible D gene (6 bases). CDR3 length equals 15 residues. Germline loops: CDR1 SQVTM, CDR2 ANQGSEA. V lost 5 bases, J lost 3 bases, and 18 bases lay in between. The CDR3 protein is CSVLWARGNTDTQYF. The CDR3 DNA sequence: TGCAGCGTTCTCTGGGCCAGGGGAAATACAGATACGCAGTATTTT.

This rearrangement joins TRBV29-1 to TRBJ2-1; D not resolved. V lost 4 bases and J 5 bases, leaving 12 bases between the germline ends. The CDR3 length is 13 residues. From germline, CDR1 is SQVTM and CDR2 ANQGSEA. The CDR3 bases are TGCAGCGTTGTCCCTCCATACAACAATGAGCAGTTCTTC. Translating gives CSVVPPYNNEQFF.

Only one count was recorded for this clonotype. The chain couples TRBV7-2 to TRBJ1-2; D remains unclear. Trimming pared 1 base from V and 4 bases from J, leaving 10 bases between. Germline assignment: CDR1 SGHTA and CDR2 FQGNSA. The CDR3 contains 14 residues. The CDR3 sequence is CASSLEVTFYGYTF. CDR3 nucleotides: TGTGCCAGCAGCTTAGAGGTTACCTTCTATGGCTACACCTTC.

In the case of this clonotype: This may come from a read error, since a much larger clone is one base off. The rearrangement links TRBV12-3 or TRBV12-4 to TRBJ2-1, with D perhaps TRBD1 (5 bases). The CDR3 contains 12 residues. V dropped 6 bases and J dropped 8 bases, with 11 bases sitting between them. The CDR3 nucleotides are TGTGCCAGCAGCTCAGGGTGCGATGAGCAGTTCTTC. Its translation: CASSSGCDEQFF.

J is TRBJ1-5 and V is TRBV10-3; D gene uncertain. The germline V gene encodes CDR1 ENHRY and CDR2 SYGVKD. V was trimmed by 2 bases and J by 5 bases, leaving 13 bases between them. The CDR3 loop spans 15 amino acids. CDR3 sequence (DNA): TGTGCCATCAGTGAGCCCAGTCCACACCATCAGCCCCAGCATTTT. It encodes CAISEPSPHHQPQHF.

This clonotype was seen many times. The J gene is TRBJ2-5, the V gene TRBV28, with 8 bases lining up with TRBD2. CDR3 length: 14 residues. The junction had 7 bases not matched to a gene; V was cut back by 5 bases and J by 5 bases. Germline CDR1 MDHEN, CDR2 SYDVKM. In DNA, the CDR3 is TGTGCCAGCAGTCCAGGACTAGCAGCCGAGACCCAGTACTTC. Protein: CASSPGLAAETQYF.

In regard to this clonotype: A read error may account for a junction end that differs from germline. The chain combines TRBV4-3 with TRBJ2-7, with TRBD1 as a possible D gene (6 bases). The CDR3 runs 14 residues. Germline CDR1 reads LGHNA; CDR2 reads YSLEER. CDR3 in amino acids: CASSQQTGSSERYF. CDR3 sequence (DNA): TGCGCCAGCAGCCAGCAGACAGGAAGTTCCGAGCGGTACTTC.

Only a few counts were recorded for this clonotype. The V gene is TRBV20-1, the J gene TRBJ2-7, with TRBD2 matching over 7 bases. The CDR3 extends over 13 amino acids. After removal of 7 bases from V and 2 bases from J, the junction contained 8 bases not matched to a gene. Germline lookup yields CDR1 DFQATT and CDR2 SNEGSKA (reference sequence). CDR3 amino acids: CSVWRGTTYEQYF. The CDR3 DNA follows: TGCAGTGTGTGGCGGGGGACTACCTACGAGCAGTACTTC.

V gene TRBV4-3 combines with J gene TRBJ1-6; 9 bases are shared with TRBD1. This CDR3 spans 16 amino acids. Per the germline V gene, CDR1 is LGHNA and CDR2 is YSLEER. The V segment lost 3 bases and the J segment 6 bases; nucleotides outside the gene matches: 6. CDR3 in amino acids: CASSQKQGASNSPLHF. The CDR3 DNA sequence: TGCGCCAGCAGCCAGAAACAGGGGGCGAGTAATTCACCCCTCCACTTT.

J is TRBJ2-7 and V is TRBV29-1, with 9 bases lining up with TRBD1. The CDR3 consists of 14 residues. Per the germline V gene, CDR1 is SQVTM and CDR2 is ANQGSEA. V shed 6 bases, J shed 3 bases, and the junction held 9 bases outside the gene matches. CDR3 sequence (DNA): TGCAGCGTCGGAGACCGGGACAGGGACTACGAGCAGTACTTC. It translates to CSVGDRDRDYEQYF.

The chain couples TRBV4-3 to TRBJ1-2, with D possibly being TRBD1 (6 bases). CDR1 is LGHNA, CDR2 YSLEER, per germline. This CDR3 is 14 amino acids long. V gave up 0 bases and J gave up 4 bases, with 9 bases separating them. For the CDR3, the DNA is TGCGCCAGCAGCCAAGAGTGGACAGCCTATGGCTACACCTTC. Translation gives CASSQEWTAYGYTF.

This clonotype has just a few counts. The genes are TRBV29-1 and TRBJ1-1; D is possibly TRBD1 (5 bases). This CDR3 contains 13 residues. Trimming took 6 bases from V and 7 from J, leaving 18 bases between them. The germline CDR1 and CDR2 sequences are SQVTM and ANQGSEA. CDR3 bases: TGCAGCGTCGGCAACCGACAGACCGTTGAAGCTTTCTTT. Translated, it gives CSVGNRQTVEAFF.

The chain combines TRBV7-6 with TRBJ2-3; tentatively, D is TRBD2 (6 bases). V lost 1 base and J lost 4, with 12 bases in between. The CDR3 loop spans 15 amino acids. Germline values: CDR1 SGHVS, CDR2 FNYEAQ. The CDR3: CASSLEGTSADTQYF. Written as DNA, the CDR3 is TGTGCCAGCAGCTTAGAGGGGACTTCGGCAGATACGCAGTATTTT.

The table lists this clonotype with a count of one. V and J are TRBV11-3 and TRBJ1-2; the match to TRBD1 covers 8 bases. Germline CDR1 is SGHNT and CDR2 is YENEEA. J lost 6 bases, V lost 0 bases, and 9 bases had no gene match. The CDR3 spans 16 residues. CDR3 coding DNA: TGTGCCAGCAGCTTAGATCAAGGACAGGGCCGGGATGGCTACACCTTC. This sequence encodes CASSLDQGQGRDGYTF.

This clonotype was seen a few times. This rearrangement joins TRBV28 to TRBJ1-4; 8 positions agree with TRBD1. Losses at the gene ends were 5 bases for V and 8 bases for J; bases not matched to a gene: 10. The CDR3 extends over 15 amino acids. CDR1 and CDR2 (germline): MDHEN, SYDVKM. The CDR3 DNA sequence: TGTGCCAGCAGTCCCTGGGACAGGTTCTGGGAAAAACTGTTTTTT. Its protein product is CASSPWDRFWEKLFF.

This rearrangement joins TRBV6-2 or TRBV6-3 to TRBJ2-1; the match to TRBD2 covers 9 bases. This CDR3 has 15 residues. Per germline, CDR1 MNHEY and CDR2 SVGEGT. The V segment lost 7 bases and the J segment 5 bases; nucleotides outside the gene matches: 9. DNA for the CDR3: TGTGCCAGCATAAAGCCCAGCGGGGGGAACAATGAGCAGTTCTTC. Its protein product is CASIKPSGGNNEQFF.

This chain joins TRBV5-1 and TRBJ1-2; D is unresolved. Germline CDR1 and CDR2: SGHRS and YFSETQ. The CDR3 is 14 amino acids. The V end was cut by 3 bases, the J end by 2 bases, with 11 bases between. CDR3 coding DNA: TGCGCCAGCAGCTCGGGAAGCGCAAACTATGGCTACACCTTC. Encoded protein: CASSSGSANYGYTF.

This clonotype has just a few counts. This chain connects TRBV10-2 to TRBJ1-1; D gene ambiguous. Per germline, CDR1 WSHSY and CDR2 SAAADI. V lost 4 bases, J lost 3 bases, and 12 bases lay in between. The CDR3 length is 14 residues. The CDR3: CASSGPVRYTEAFF. The CDR3 bases are TGCGCCAGCAGTGGTCCGGTCCGGTACACTGAAGCTTTCTTT.

This clonotype was counted between two and nine times. V usage is TRBV9 and J usage is TRBJ2-1, with no clear D. Germline CDR1 and CDR2: SGDLS and YYNGEE. Trimming pared 4 bases from V and 6 bases from J, leaving 11 bases between. The CDR3 extends over 13 amino acids. CDR3 coding DNA: TGTGCCAGCAGCCGAGGACCGACCAATGAGCAGTTCTTC. This gives the protein CASSRGPTNEQFF.

This chain joins TRBV5-1 and TRBJ2-2; a weak D match, TRBD2 (6 bases). The germline V and J ends were trimmed by 1 base and 2 bases, with 21 bases remaining between them. This CDR3 spans 19 amino acids. Germline assignment: CDR1 SGHRS and CDR2 YFSETQ. The chain's CDR3 is CASSLTGTGRGINTGELFF. CDR3 DNA: TGCGCCAGCAGCTTGACCGGGACGGGGCGGGGAATCAACACCGGGGAGCTGTTTTTT. The full variable domain, rest sourced from reference TRBV5-1 and TRBJ2-2, is KAGVTQTPRYLIKTRGQQVTLSCSPISGHRSVSWYQQTPGQGLQFLFEYFSETQRNKGNFPGRFSGRQFSNSRSEMNVSTLELGDSALYLCASSLTGTGRGINTGELFFGEGSRLTVL.

There are a few counts of this clonotype. The chain combines TRBV24-1 with TRBJ1-1, with D unresolved. V was trimmed by 6 bases and J by 6 bases, leaving 7 bases between them. CDR1 is KGHDR, CDR2 SFDVKD, per germline. The CDR3 has 11 residues. CDR3 sequence reads: CATSYASEAFF. The DNA of the CDR3 is TGTGCCACCAGTTATGCGTCTGAAGCTTTCTTT.

This clonotype has a single count. This rearrangement joins TRBV29-1 to TRBJ2-2; 10 nucleotides match TRBD1. The CDR3 spans 14 residues. The V gene's germline CDR1 is SQVTM and CDR2 ANQGSEA. With V trimmed by 6 bases and J by 1 base, 2 bases remained unmatched. The DNA of the CDR3 is TGCAGCGTGGGGACAGGGGTGAACACCGGGGAGCTGTTTTTT. This gives the protein CSVGTGVNTGELFF.

The J gene is TRBJ2-1, the V gene TRBV10-3; 9 bases fit TRBD1. The CDR3 contains 14 residues. Per the germline V gene, CDR1 is ENHRY and CDR2 is SYGVKD. Germline trimming cut 5 bases from V and 6 bases from J; bases unmatched to any gene: 5. CDR3 in amino acids: CAISRDREANEQFF. CDR3 nucleotides: TGTGCCATCAGTCGGGACAGGGAGGCCAATGAGCAGTTCTTC.

As to this clonotype: A junction boundary mismatches the germline segment, possibly from a read error. This chain joins TRBV11-3 and TRBJ2-5; 8 bases line up with TRBD1. Germline CDR1 and CDR2: SGHNT and YENEEA. This CDR3 is 14 amino acids long. The CDR3 DNA is TGTGCTAGCAGCCAGACAGGGGATTTGGAGACCCAGTACTTC. Protein product: CASSQTGDLETQYF.

The sample holds a few counts of this clonotype. The J gene is TRBJ2-6, the V gene TRBV7-9, with D hard to call. CDR1 and CDR2 (germline): SEHNR, FQNEAQ (reference sequence). This CDR3 region has 15 residues. V was trimmed by 11 bases and J by 0 bases, leaving 14 bases between them. The CDR3 DNA reads as TGTGCCCCGGGCCTTTTCAGCTCTGGGGCCAACGTCCTGACTTTC. Amino acids: CAPGLFSSGANVLTF. Drawing the rest from reference TRBV7-9 and TRBJ2-6, the complete variable domain is DTGVSQNPRHKITKRGQNVTFRCDPISEHNRLYWYRQTLGQGPEFLTYFQNEAQLEKSRLLSDRFSAERPKGSFSTLEIQRTEQGDSAMYLCAPGLFSSGANVLTFGAGSRLTVL.

The chain carries TRBV20-1 and TRBJ2-1, with 12 bases fitting TRBD1. Germline-derived CDR1 and CDR2 are DFQATT and SNEGSKA (reference sequence). This CDR3 region has 14 residues. V was pared by 5 bases and J by 7 bases, with 6 bases of the junction left unmatched. This CDR3 is CSAGSGQGANEQFF. The CDR3 region has the DNA TGCAGTGCTGGCTCGGGACAGGGGGCGAATGAGCAGTTCTTC.

The genes are TRBV6-2 or TRBV6-3 and TRBJ1-2; D unclear. V was shortened by 0 bases and J by 4 bases, with 3 bases between the two germline ends. CDR1 is MNHEY and CDR2 is SVGEGT in the germline V gene. The CDR3 covers 12 residues. CDR3 in amino acids: CASSYSLYGYTF. DNA for the CDR3: TGTGCCAGCAGTTACTCGCTCTATGGCTACACCTTC.